This TCR beta chain was profiled in a study of T cell repertoires in cytomegalovirus infection. On the study more broadly: Selection of CMV epitopes for the study included recently identified HLA-C-restricted and well-studied HLA-B-restricted ones. Based on public TCR beta signatures, there were indications of CMV infection and of a matching HLA type. Findings of the study overall: Totalled public TCR beta family frequency picked out people who carried CMV plus the relevant HLA. CMV-specific HLA-C-restricted TCR beta clonotypes dominated the ex vivo response.

The table lists this clonotype with many counts. Its antigen remains unidentified. One entry per CDR3 protein, called by TCRdb with MiXCR from the reads. The sample carries nearly 700,000 distinct CDR3 sequences, 30% to 35% recorded once. The CDR3 is made up of 12 amino acids. CDR1 and CDR2 from the germline V gene are SGHTA and FQGNSA. J was trimmed by 4 bases and V by 5 bases; bases with no gene match: 0. The sequence came from a human donor in good health (CMV status not recorded). Some clones in this sample may be carry-over from other donors' samples. This chain uses TRBV7-2 with TRBJ2-3; 7 nucleotides match TRBD2. Sequenced here: cultured PBMCs, sampled from culture after CMV antigen stimulation. CDR3 nucleotide sequence: TGTGCCAGCAGCCGGGGGGCAGATACGCAGTATTTT. It yields the protein CASSRGADTQYF.